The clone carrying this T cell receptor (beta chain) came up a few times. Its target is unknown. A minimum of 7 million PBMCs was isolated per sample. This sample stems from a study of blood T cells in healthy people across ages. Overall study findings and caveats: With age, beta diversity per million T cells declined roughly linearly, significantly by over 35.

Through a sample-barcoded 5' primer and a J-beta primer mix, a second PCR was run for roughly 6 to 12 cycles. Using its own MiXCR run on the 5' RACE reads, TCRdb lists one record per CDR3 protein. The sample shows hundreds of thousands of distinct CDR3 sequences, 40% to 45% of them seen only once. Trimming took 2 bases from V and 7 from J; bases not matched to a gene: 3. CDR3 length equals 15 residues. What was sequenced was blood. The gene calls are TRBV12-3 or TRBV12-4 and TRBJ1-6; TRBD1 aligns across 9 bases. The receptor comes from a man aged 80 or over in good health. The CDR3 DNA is TGTGCCAGCAGTTTATGGACAGGGGCCAATTCACCCCTCCACTTT. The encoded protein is CASSLWTGANSPLHF.